These T cell receptor beta chains were read from a single sample in a study of CD8 T cells in Susac syndrome. A single record per CDR3 protein comes from TCRdb applying MiXCR to the immunoSEQ multiplex PCR reads. The table lists roughly 200,000 distinct CDR3 sequences, 95% of them singletons, with 0.093% in the top ten. Sequenced sample: CD4+ T cells from PBMCs. These receptors were collected from a human donor with multiple sclerosis. The CDR3 runs from the conserved cysteine through the conserved F or W. The order of the fields is V gene, J gene, clone size, D gene, CDR3 protein, CDR3 DNA. A D gene is named only where the DNA matches it firmly. For some rows the clone size is stated as once, few or many, or as a class when expanded; others skip it.

V gene: TRBV7-8; J gene: TRBJ1-3; clone size: -; D gene: -; CDR3 protein: CASSIGGSGNTIYF; CDR3 DNA: TGTGCCAGCAGCATCGGAGGCTCTGGAAACACCATATATTTT
V gene: TRBV29-1; J gene: TRBJ1-2; clone size: few; D gene: TRBD1; CDR3 protein: CSVEDRGPNYGYTF; CDR3 DNA: TGCAGCGTTGAGGACAGGGGCCCAAACTATGGCTACACCTTC
V gene: TRBV29-1; J gene: TRBJ2-5; clone size: -; D gene: TRBD2; CDR3 protein: CSVERGGQETQYF; CDR3 DNA: TGCAGCGTTGAGCGGGGGGGCCAAGAGACCCAGTACTTC
V gene: TRBV12-3/TRBV12-4; J gene: TRBJ2-1; clone size: -; D gene: -; CDR3 protein: CASSPRWGFYNEQFF; CDR3 DNA: TGTGCCAGCAGCCCAAGGTGGGGTTTCTACAATGAGCAGTTCTTC
V gene: TRBV12-3/TRBV12-4; J gene: TRBJ2-5; clone size: -; D gene: TRBD1; CDR3 protein: CASRRQGEQETQYF; CDR3 DNA: TGTGCCAGCAGGCGACAGGGGGAACAAGAGACCCAGTACTTC
V gene: TRBV29-1; J gene: TRBJ1-2; clone size: -; D gene: TRBD1; CDR3 protein: CSVGQGANGYTF; CDR3 DNA: TGCAGCGTAGGACAGGGGGCGAACGGCTACACCTTC
V gene: TRBV20-1; J gene: TRBJ2-5; clone size: few; D gene: TRBD2; CDR3 protein: CSARDHQRGETQYF; CDR3 DNA: TGCAGTGCTAGAGATCACCAGCGGGGGGAGACCCAGTACTTC
V gene: TRBV15; J gene: TRBJ2-7; clone size: -; D gene: TRBD1; CDR3 protein: CATSPRGFSVSQYF; CDR3 DNA: TGTGCCACCAGCCCCAGGGGGTTTTCCGTGTCGCAGTACTTC
V gene: TRBV4-2; J gene: TRBJ2-5; clone size: -; D gene: -; CDR3 protein: CASSQGDAKETQYF; CDR3 DNA: TGTGCCAGCAGCCAAGGTGACGCCAAAGAGACCCAGTACTTC
V gene: TRBV7-7; J gene: TRBJ2-5; clone size: -; D gene: -; CDR3 protein: CASSPVRVGETQYF; CDR3 DNA: TGTGCCAGCAGCCCAGTCAGAGTGGGGGAGACCCAGTACTTC
V gene: TRBV7-2; J gene: TRBJ2-5; clone size: -; D gene: -; CDR3 protein: CASSRSETQYF; CDR3 DNA: TGTGCCAGCAGCCGCTCAGAGACCCAGTACTTC
V gene: TRBV2; J gene: TRBJ1-6; clone size: -; D gene: TRBD1; CDR3 protein: CASRDTGTELFTLHF; CDR3 DNA: TGTGCCAGCAGGGATACCGGGACAGAACTATTCACCCTCCACTTT
V gene: TRBV4-3; J gene: TRBJ2-1; clone size: -; D gene: TRBD2; CDR3 protein: CASSPGGTSYNEQFF; CDR3 DNA: TGCGCCAGCAGCCCCGGGGGGACTTCCTACAATGAGCAGTTCTTC
V gene: TRBV5-1; J gene: TRBJ1-1; clone size: -; D gene: -; CDR3 protein: CASSPLMDKSGNTEAFF; CDR3 DNA: TGCGCCAGCAGCCCCCTCATGGACAAATCGGGGAACACTGAAGCTTTCTTT